These 27 T cell receptor beta chains came from one sample sequenced in a study of T cells in tuberculosis. Generated by immunoSEQ multiplex PCR, the TCRdb table keeps only in-frame clones and is missing some. The sample holds roughly 29,000 clones; over 85% are singletons and the top ten take 4.9%. Sequencing was performed on PBMCs. The receptors were sampled from a donor between 10 and 35 years old with latent tuberculosis or without tuberculosis infection.

V usage is TRBV11-1 and J usage is TRBJ2-2; 9 bases map to TRBD1. Germline CDR1 SGHAT, CDR2 FQDESV (reference sequence). Losses at the gene ends were 5 bases for V and 6 bases for J; bases not matched to a gene: 7. The length of the CDR3 is 15 residues. CDR3 nucleotide sequence: TGTGCCAGCAGCCCCGGGACAGGGATCTCCGGGGAGCTGTTTTTT. The encoded protein is CASSPGTGISGELFF.

The rearrangement links TRBV6-4 to TRBJ2-1, with 8 positions matching TRBD1. V gave up 10 bases and J gave up 4 bases; unmatched junction bases: 12. CDR1 and CDR2 from the germline V gene are MRHNA and SNTAGT. This CDR3 is 15 amino acids long. The CDR3 reads CATSKAGGIYNEQFF. The CDR3 DNA reads as TGTGCCACCTCAAAAGCAGGGGGCATATACAATGAGCAGTTCTTC.

This clone was recorded only once. This chain uses TRBV4-1 with TRBJ1-1; D may be TRBD1 (5 bases). The length of the CDR3 is 15 residues. The V end lost 4 bases, the J end lost 4 bases, and 16 bases lay between the germline ends. Germline CDR1 is MGHRA and CDR2 is YSYEKL. CDR3 bases: TGCGCCAGCAGCCCCCCTCGGGGGGTTGGCACTGAAGCTTTCTTT. It specifies CASSPPRGVGTEAFF.

The chain couples TRBV9 to TRBJ2-2; 8 nucleotides match TRBD1. The CDR3 has 20 residues. The V segment lost 0 bases and the J segment 6 bases; nucleotides outside the gene matches: 19. The V gene's germline CDR1 is SGDLS and CDR2 YYNGEE. CDR3 residues: CASSVDSWTTGDEGAGELFF. In DNA, the CDR3 is TGTGCCAGCAGCGTAGATTCTTGGACGACAGGGGACGAGGGTGCCGGGGAGCTGTTTTTT. The whole variable domain, filled in from reference TRBV9 and TRBJ2-2, reads DSGVTQTPKHLITATGQRVTLRCSPRSGDLSVYWYQQSLDQGLQFLIQYYNGEERAKGNILERFSAQQFPDLHSELNLSSLELGDSALYFCASSVDSWTTGDEGAGELFFGEGSRLTVL.

The CDR3 coding sequence is TGCGCCAGCAGCATCTGGACAGGGGAGGATGAGCAGTTCTTC. It codes for CASSIWTGEDEQFF. The chain has TRBV4-1 and TRBJ2-1; the match to TRBD1 covers 9 bases. The CDR3 totals 14 residues. With V trimmed by 5 bases and J by 8 bases, 7 bases remained unmatched. Germline CDR1 is MGHRA and CDR2 is YSYEKL.

The V and J genes are TRBV5-1 and TRBJ2-2; 10 nucleotides line up with TRBD2. The CDR3 is 18 amino acids. CDR1 and CDR2 from the germline V gene are SGHRS and YFSETQ. The V and J ends lost 3 bases and 3 bases, in that order; junction bases with no gene match: 11. DNA for the CDR3: TGCGCCAGCAGCTCCTCCTTTAGCGGGGGGCCGGACACCGGGGAGCTGTTTTTT. Translating gives CASSSSFSGGPDTGELFF. The full variable domain, rest sourced from reference TRBV5-1 and TRBJ2-2, is KAGVTQTPRYLIKTRGQQVTLSCSPISGHRSVSWYQQTPGQGLQFLFEYFSETQRNKGNFPGRFSGRQFSNSRSEMNVSTLELGDSALYLCASSSSFSGGPDTGELFFGEGSRLTVL.

This clone showed up just once. J is TRBJ2-7 and V is TRBV9, with D uncertain. Germline assignment: CDR1 SGDLS and CDR2 YYNGEE. The CDR3 spans 13 residues. Deletions cut 0 bases from V and 6 bases from J, with 10 bases between. This chain's CDR3 is CASSVGWAAEQYF. As DNA, the CDR3 is TGTGCCAGCAGCGTAGGGTGGGCAGCCGAGCAGTACTTC.

Notes on this clone: The sample contains more than one DNA sequence encoding this CDR3. The gene calls are TRBV5-6 and TRBJ1-6, with 11 bases fitting TRBD1. Germline assignment: CDR1 SGHDT and CDR2 YYEEEE. CDR3 length equals 15 residues. The J segment lost 4 bases and the V segment lost 7 bases, leaving 4 bases of the junction unmatched. The CDR3 DNA reads as TGTGCCAGCTCCGGGACAGGGGGATATAATTCACCCCTCCACTTT. This sequence encodes CASSGTGGYNSPLHF.

The chain carries TRBV5-1 and TRBJ2-5; TRBD2 is a possible D gene (7 bases). V lost 4 bases and J 1 base, leaving 14 bases between the germline ends. The germline CDR1 and CDR2 sequences are SGHRS and YFSETQ. The CDR3 runs 15 residues. CDR3 protein: CASSARAGAQETQYF. The CDR3 bases are TGCGCCAGCAGCGCCCGTGCGGGGGCCCAAGAGACCCAGTACTTC.

This clone has a single count. This chain joins TRBV28 and TRBJ2-5; TRBD2 might be the D (7 bases). The CDR3 loop spans 14 amino acids. The V end lost 7 bases, the J end lost 5 bases, and 17 bases lay between the germline ends. Germline V gene lookup returns CDR1 MDHEN and CDR2 SYDVKM. As DNA, the CDR3 is TGTGCCAGCAAGATGGCGGGGGCCCGGGAGACCCAGTACTTC. This sequence encodes CASKMAGARETQYF.

The gene calls are TRBV7-7 and TRBJ1-5; D gene unclear. The CDR3 loop spans 13 amino acids. V gave up 6 bases and J gave up 4 bases, with 10 bases separating them. Germline V lookup: CDR1 SSHAT, CDR2 FNYEAQ (reference sequence). CDR3 sequence: CASSHSPNQPQHF. CDR3 nucleotides: TGTGCCAGCAGTCACAGTCCTAATCAGCCCCAGCATTTT.

The V and J genes are TRBV15 and TRBJ2-3, with TRBD2 matching 9 bases. This CDR3 has 16 residues. Per the germline V gene, CDR1 is LNHNV and CDR2 is YYDKDF (reference sequence). Trimming cost V 0 bases and J 7 bases; bases outside gene matches: 8. CDR3 region: CATSRDRLAGRNTQYF. DNA of the CDR3: TGTGCCACCAGCAGAGATCGCCTAGCGGGACGCAATACGCAGTATTTT. Full variable domain (missing parts from reference TRBV15 and TRBJ2-3): DAMVIQNPRYQVTQFGKPVTLSCSQTLNHNVMYWYQQKSSQAPKLLFHYYDKDFNNEADTPDNFQSRRPNTSFCFLDIRSPGLGDTAMYLCATSRDRLAGRNTQYFGPGTRLTVL.

In DNA, the CDR3 is TGTGCCAGCAGTTTATCGTGGCTTCCTGCCTACGAGCAGTACTTC. It translates to CASSLSWLPAYEQYF. The chain links TRBV27 to TRBJ2-7; D is unresolved. Germline values: CDR1 MNHEY, CDR2 SMNVEV (reference sequence). Trimming shortened V by 0 bases and J by 2 bases, and 11 bases separated the two germline ends. CDR3 length: 15 residues.

V is TRBV11-1 and J is TRBJ1-5, with 7 bases that match TRBD1. Germline-derived CDR1 and CDR2 are SGHAT and FQDESV (reference sequence). V lost 8 bases to trimming and J lost 7 bases; unmatched junction nucleotides: 14. The CDR3 extends over 15 amino acids. CDR3 amino acids: CASSLTGAIGQPQHF. In DNA, the CDR3 is TGTGCCAGCTCACTCACAGGGGCCATAGGGCAGCCCCAGCATTTT.

This chain uses TRBV28 with TRBJ1-6, with 10 bases fitting TRBD1. The V segment lost 8 bases and the J segment 5 bases; nucleotides outside the gene matches: 9. This CDR3 has 16 amino acids. Germline values: CDR1 MDHEN, CDR2 SYDVKM. The CDR3 here is CASRAAGTGDNSPLHF. The CDR3, as DNA: TGTGCCAGCCGAGCCGCCGGGACAGGGGATAATTCACCCCTCCACTTT.

The chain is built from TRBV27 and TRBJ2-7; 7 bases line up with TRBD2. CDR1 is MNHEY, CDR2 SMNVEV, per germline (reference sequence). V was clipped by 6 bases and J by 4 bases; unmatched bases: 9. The CDR3 runs to 14 residues. In nucleotides, the CDR3 is TGTGCCAGCAGCCCCGGCCGGGGGGAGTACGAGCAGTACTTC. Amino acid sequence: CASSPGRGEYEQYF.

J is TRBJ1-1 and V is TRBV4-3; 9 bases map to TRBD1. The germline CDR1 and CDR2 sequences are LGHNA and YSLEER. This CDR3 contains 14 residues. V lost 4 bases and J lost 11; bases outside the gene matches: 11. CDR3 DNA sequence: TGCGCCAGCAGCCCTTCCCGGGACAGGGCGGGGGCTTTCTTT. Translated, it gives CASSPSRDRAGAFF.

This chain joins TRBV19 and TRBJ2-7; the match to TRBD2 covers 8 bases. Trimming at V came to 6 bases and at J to 0 bases, leaving 4 bases not matched to a gene. CDR3 length equals 14 residues. Per the germline V gene, CDR1 is LNHDA and CDR2 is SQIVND (reference sequence). For the CDR3, the DNA is TGTGCCAGTAGCCTAGCGGGTAGCTCCTACGAGCAGTACTTC. It specifies CASSLAGSSYEQYF.

The V call is TRBV5-6, the J call TRBJ2-1; maybe TRBD1 (6 bases). Germline V gives CDR1 SGHDT, CDR2 YYEEEE. The CDR3 sequence is 15 residues long. V gave up 2 bases and J gave up 3 bases, with 12 bases separating them. The CDR3 loop is CASSFGGTDYNEQFF. The CDR3 nucleotides are TGTGCCAGCAGCTTTGGGGGCACCGACTACAATGAGCAGTTCTTC.

J is TRBJ2-3 and V is TRBV7-9; TRBD1 might be the D (6 bases). This CDR3 comprises 16 residues. V gave up 4 bases and J gave up 7 bases, with 21 bases separating them. Germline assignment: CDR1 SEHNR and CDR2 FQNEAQ (reference sequence). CDR3 sequence: CASSSSDRSGRYTQYF. The DNA for the CDR3 is TGTGCCAGCAGCTCCTCGGACAGATCGGGCAGGTATACGCAGTATTTT.

The genes are TRBV19 and TRBJ2-2; D may be TRBD2 (6 bases). Trimming shortened V by 6 bases and J by 4 bases, and 12 bases separated the two germline ends. Germline V lookup: CDR1 LNHDA, CDR2 SQIVND (reference sequence). The CDR3 has 14 residues. The CDR3 loop is CASRSRGSTGELFF. The CDR3 DNA is TGTGCCAGTAGAAGTCGGGGGAGCACCGGGGAGCTGTTTTTT.

The rearrangement joins TRBV7-2 to TRBJ1-1; a weak D match, TRBD1 (6 bases). Germline V gene data show CDR1 as SGHTA and CDR2 as FQGNSA. The CDR3 consists of 15 residues. Between the trimmed V and J ends, which lost 1 base and 0 bases, there was a span of 9 bases. CDR3 sequence (DNA): TGTGCCAGCAGCTTAGACAGGGCGATGAACACTGAAGCTTTCTTT. Translated, it gives CASSLDRAMNTEAFF. The full variable domain, rest sourced from reference TRBV7-2 and TRBJ1-1, is GAGVSQSPSNKVTEKGKDVELRCDPISGHTALYWYRQSLGQGLEFLIYFQGNSAPDKSGLPSDRFSAERTGGSVSTLTIQRTQQEDSAVYLCASSLDRAMNTEAFFGQGTRLTVV.

The CDR3 DNA reads TGTGCCAGCAGCCTAACGGAAGGGGTTACCTACGAGCAGTACTTC. Encoded protein: CASSLTEGVTYEQYF. This sequence joins TRBV16 and TRBJ2-7; perhaps TRBD1 as D (5 bases). The CDR3 contains 15 residues. The germline gives CDR1 KGHSY, CDR2 FQNENV. Trimming pared 4 bases from V and 2 bases from J, leaving 15 bases between.

This chain connects TRBV27 to TRBJ2-1, with D perhaps matching TRBD2 (6 bases). With 7 bases removed from V and 3 bases from J, the gap between germline ends came to 7 bases. The germline V gene has CDR1 MNHEY and CDR2 SMNVEV (reference sequence). This CDR3 is built from 12 residues. CDR3 in DNA: TGTGCCAGCACGGGGGTCTACAATGAGCAGTTCTTC. Translating gives CASTGVYNEQFF.

With respect to this clone: This CDR3 is also generated by other DNA sequences in the sample. CDR3 sequence reads: CASSLGGNTDTQYF. The CDR3 DNA is TGCGCCAGCAGCTTGGGCGGTAACACAGATACGCAGTATTTT. The gene calls are TRBV5-1 and TRBJ2-3; no clear D. The V end lost 0 bases, the J end lost 2 bases, and 7 bases lay between the germline ends. Germline values: CDR1 SGHRS, CDR2 YFSETQ. There are 14 residues in the CDR3.

The rearrangement uses TRBV28 and TRBJ1-2; 11 nucleotides match TRBD1. The CDR3 totals 14 residues. V lost 6 bases to trimming and J lost 4 bases; unmatched junction nucleotides: 4. Germline V gene data show CDR1 as MDHEN and CDR2 as SYDVKM. CDR3 sequence reads: CASSSGQGAYGYTF. Written as DNA, the CDR3 is TGTGCCAGCAGCTCCGGACAGGGGGCCTATGGCTACACCTTC.

This clone turned up a few times. The chain links TRBV28 to TRBJ2-7; 10 bases match TRBD1. Trimming took 5 bases from V and 5 from J; bases not matched to a gene: 6. Looked up from germline, CDR1 is MDHEN and CDR2 is SYDVKM. The CDR3 runs 14 residues. CDR3 coding DNA: TGTGCCAGCAGTCCCGGGACAGGGGCCCACGAGCAGTACTTC. It is translated as CASSPGTGAHEQYF.